The rows below give T cell receptor beta chains drawn from one sample of a study of identical twins. TCRdb recomputed calls from the 5' RACE reads with MiXCR, one row per CDR3 protein. The data contain some 500,000 distinct CDR3 sequences, more than 9% of them singletons. The same sample was also used in a study of yellow fever vaccine responses in identical twins.

The sample comprised PBMCs. These receptors were obtained from a woman between 18 and 30 years old in good health. The CDR3 runs from the conserved cysteine through the conserved F or W. Fields, in order: D gene, clone size, J gene, V gene, CDR3 protein, CDR3 DNA. A D gene is named only where the DNA matches it firmly. The size field is filled for only some rows; it gives once, few, many or a size class.

>TRBD1|few|TRBJ2-7|TRBV29-1
CSVGGVGQGARIHNYEQYF
TGCAGCGTTGGGGGAGTGGGACAGGGGGCGCGAATCCACAACTACGAGCAGTACTTC
>TRBD2|.|TRBJ2-7|TRBV4-3
CASSQGTSVSYEQYF
TGCGCCAGCAGCCAAGGAACTAGCGTCTCCTACGAGCAGTACTTC
>TRBD1|many|TRBJ1-2|TRBV20-1
CSARPPTGYDGYTF
TGCAGTGCTAGACCCCCGACAGGGTACGATGGCTACACCTTC
>.|few|TRBJ2-1|TRBV7-2
CASNQGGPNNEQFF
TGTGCCAGCAATCAGGGCGGACCCAACAATGAGCAGTTCTTC
>.|few|TRBJ2-4|TRBV19
CASNPTAAKNIQYF
TGTGCCAGTAACCCGACAGCAGCCAAAAACATTCAGTACTTC
>.|few|TRBJ1-2|TRBV27
CAAGWVGAYGYTF
TGTGCCGCTGGGTGGGTCGGGGCTTATGGCTACACCTTC
>TRBD1|many|TRBJ2-7|TRBV7-9
CASSLGLDRAVEQYF
TGTGCCAGCAGCTTAGGACTGGACAGGGCCGTCGAGCAGTACTTC
>.|few|TRBJ2-7|TRBV5-1
CASSPGGGSAYEQYF
TGCGCCAGCTCGCCTGGGGGCGGGAGTGCCTACGAGCAGTACTTC
>TRBD2|few|TRBJ2-7|TRBV9
CASSVVGGDSGKQYF
TGTGCCAGCAGCGTAGTAGGTGGGGATAGCGGGAAACAGTACTTC
>.|.|TRBJ2-5|TRBV12-3/TRBV12-4
CASSRRDTQETQYF
TGTGCCAGCAGTCGCCGGGACACGCAAGAGACCCAGTACTTC